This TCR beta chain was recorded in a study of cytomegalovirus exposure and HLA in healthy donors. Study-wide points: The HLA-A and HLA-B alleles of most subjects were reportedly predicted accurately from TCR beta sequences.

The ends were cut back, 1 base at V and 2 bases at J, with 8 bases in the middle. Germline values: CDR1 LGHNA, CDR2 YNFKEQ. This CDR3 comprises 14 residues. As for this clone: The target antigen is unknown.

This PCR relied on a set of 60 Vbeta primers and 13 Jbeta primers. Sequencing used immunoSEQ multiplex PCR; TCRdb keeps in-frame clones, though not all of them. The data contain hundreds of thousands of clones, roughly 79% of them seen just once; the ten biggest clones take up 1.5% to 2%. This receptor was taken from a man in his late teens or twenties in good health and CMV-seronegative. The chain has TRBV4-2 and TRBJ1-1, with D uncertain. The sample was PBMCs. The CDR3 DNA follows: TGTGCCAGCAGCCAAGGTGGAGATAACACTGAAGCTTTCTTT. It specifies CASSQGGDNTEAFF.